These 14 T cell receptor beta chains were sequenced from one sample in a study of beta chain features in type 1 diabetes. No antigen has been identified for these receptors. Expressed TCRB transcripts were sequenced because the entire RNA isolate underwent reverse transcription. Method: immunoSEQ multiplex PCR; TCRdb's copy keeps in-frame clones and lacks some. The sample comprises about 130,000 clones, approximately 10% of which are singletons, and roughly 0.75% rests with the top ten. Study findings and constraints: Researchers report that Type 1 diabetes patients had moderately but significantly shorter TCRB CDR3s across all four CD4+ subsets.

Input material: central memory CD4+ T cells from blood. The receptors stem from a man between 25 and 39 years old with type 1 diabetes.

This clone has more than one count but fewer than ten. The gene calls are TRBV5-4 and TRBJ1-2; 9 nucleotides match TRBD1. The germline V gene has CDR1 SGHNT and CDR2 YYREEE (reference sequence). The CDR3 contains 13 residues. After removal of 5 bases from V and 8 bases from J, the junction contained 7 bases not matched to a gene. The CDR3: CASRFTGGWGYTF. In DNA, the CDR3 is TGTGCCAGCAGATTTACAGGGGGCTGGGGCTACACCTTC. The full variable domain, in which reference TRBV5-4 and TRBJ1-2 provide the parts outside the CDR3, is ETGVTQSPTHLIKTRGQQVTLRCSSQSGHNTVSWYQQALGQGPQFIFQYYREEENGRGNFPPRFSGLQFPNYSSELNVNALELDDSALYLCASRFTGGWGYTFGSGTRLTVV.

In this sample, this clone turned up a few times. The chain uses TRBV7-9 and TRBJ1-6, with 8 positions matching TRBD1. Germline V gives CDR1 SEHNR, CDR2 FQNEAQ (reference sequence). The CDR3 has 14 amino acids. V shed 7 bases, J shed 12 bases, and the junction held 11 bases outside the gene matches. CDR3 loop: CASTLMTGERPLHF. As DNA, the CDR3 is TGTGCCAGCACCCTAATGACAGGGGAGAGACCCCTCCACTTT.

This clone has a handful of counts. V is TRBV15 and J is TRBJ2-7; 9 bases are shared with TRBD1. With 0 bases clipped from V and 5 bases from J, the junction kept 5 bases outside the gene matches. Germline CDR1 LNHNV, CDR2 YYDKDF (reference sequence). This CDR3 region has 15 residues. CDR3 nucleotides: TGTGCCACCAGCAGAGATAGGGGGACAGGGAACGAGCAGTACTTC. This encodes CATSRDRGTGNEQYF.

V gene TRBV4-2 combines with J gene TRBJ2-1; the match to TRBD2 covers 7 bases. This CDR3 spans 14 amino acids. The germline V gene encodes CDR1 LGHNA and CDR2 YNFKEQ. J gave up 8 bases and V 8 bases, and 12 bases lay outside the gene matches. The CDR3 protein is CASRRGGGSDEQFF. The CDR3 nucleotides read TGTGCCAGCCGGCGTGGCGGGGGTTCGGATGAGCAGTTCTTC.

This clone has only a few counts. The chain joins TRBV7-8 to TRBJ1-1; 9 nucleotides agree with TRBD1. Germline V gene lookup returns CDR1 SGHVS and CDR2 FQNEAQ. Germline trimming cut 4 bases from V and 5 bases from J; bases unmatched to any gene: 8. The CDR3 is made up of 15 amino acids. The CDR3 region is CASSSRDRVRTEAFF. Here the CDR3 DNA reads TGTGCCAGCAGCTCCCGGGACAGGGTAAGAACTGAAGCTTTCTTT. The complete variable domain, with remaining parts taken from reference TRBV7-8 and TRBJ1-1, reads GAGVSQSPRYKVAKRGQDVALRCDPISGHVSLFWYQQALGQGPEFLTYFQNEAQLDKSGLPSDRFFAERPEGSVSTLKIQRTQQEDSAVYLCASSSRDRVRTEAFFGQGTRLTVV.

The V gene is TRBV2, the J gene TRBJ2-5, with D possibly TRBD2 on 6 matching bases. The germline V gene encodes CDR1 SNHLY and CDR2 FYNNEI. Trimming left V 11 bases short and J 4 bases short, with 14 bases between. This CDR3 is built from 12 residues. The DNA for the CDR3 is TGTGCCTATCGAGATAGCGGAGAGACCCAGTACTTC. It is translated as CAYRDSGETQYF.

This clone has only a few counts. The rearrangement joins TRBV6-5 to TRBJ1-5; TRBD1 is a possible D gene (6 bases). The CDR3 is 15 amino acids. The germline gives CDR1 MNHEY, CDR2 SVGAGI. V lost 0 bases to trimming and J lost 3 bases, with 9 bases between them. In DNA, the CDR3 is TGTGCCAGCAGTTACTCAGGGGGAACCAATCAGCCCCAGCATTTT. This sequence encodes CASSYSGGTNQPQHF.

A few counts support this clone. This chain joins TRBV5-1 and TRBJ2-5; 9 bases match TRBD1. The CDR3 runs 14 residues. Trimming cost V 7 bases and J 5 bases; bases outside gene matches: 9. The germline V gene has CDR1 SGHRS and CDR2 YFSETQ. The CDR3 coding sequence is TGCGCCAGCGAGTGGACAGGGGAAGGCGAGACCCAGTACTTC. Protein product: CASEWTGEGETQYF. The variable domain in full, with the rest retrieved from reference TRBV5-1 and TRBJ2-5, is KAGVTQTPRYLIKTRGQQVTLSCSPISGHRSVSWYQQTPGQGLQFLFEYFSETQRNKGNFPGRFSGRQFSNSRSEMNVSTLELGDSALYLCASEWTGEGETQYFGPGTRLLVL.

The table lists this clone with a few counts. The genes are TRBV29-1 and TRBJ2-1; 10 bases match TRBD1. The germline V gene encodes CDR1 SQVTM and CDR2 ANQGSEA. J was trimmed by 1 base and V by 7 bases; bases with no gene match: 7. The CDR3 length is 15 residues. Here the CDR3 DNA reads TGCAGCGGACAGGGGGCCACCCTTTCCTACAATGAGCAGTTCTTC. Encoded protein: CSGQGATLSYNEQFF.

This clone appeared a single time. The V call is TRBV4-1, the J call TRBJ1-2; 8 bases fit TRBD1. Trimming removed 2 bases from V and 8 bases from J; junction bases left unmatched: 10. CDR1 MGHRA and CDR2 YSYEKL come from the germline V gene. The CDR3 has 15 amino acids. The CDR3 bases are TGCGCCAGCAGCCAAACGGACAGGGAGGGTGGCGGCTACACCTTC. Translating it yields CASSQTDREGGGYTF.

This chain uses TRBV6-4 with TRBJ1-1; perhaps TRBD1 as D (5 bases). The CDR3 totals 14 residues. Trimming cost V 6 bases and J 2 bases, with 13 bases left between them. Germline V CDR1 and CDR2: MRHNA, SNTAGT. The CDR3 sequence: CASSPTAKNTEAFF. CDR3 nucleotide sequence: TGTGCCAGCAGCCCGACAGCGAAAAACACTGAAGCTTTCTTT.

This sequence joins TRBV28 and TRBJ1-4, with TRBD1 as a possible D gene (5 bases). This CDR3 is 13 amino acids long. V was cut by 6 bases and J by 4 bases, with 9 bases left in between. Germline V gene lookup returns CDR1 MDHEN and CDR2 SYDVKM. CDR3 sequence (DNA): TGTGCCAGCAGGGCCGACAGTAATGAAAAACTGTTTTTT. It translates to CASRADSNEKLFF.

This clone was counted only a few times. CDR3 nucleotides: TGTGCCAGCACCCCCCGGGTCCAAGAGACCCAGTACTTC. It is translated as CASTPRVQETQYF. The chain is built from TRBV7-2 and TRBJ2-5; no firm D call. Trimming cost V 7 bases and J 1 base, with 10 bases left between them. This CDR3 has 13 residues. Germline lookup yields CDR1 SGHTA and CDR2 FQGNSA.

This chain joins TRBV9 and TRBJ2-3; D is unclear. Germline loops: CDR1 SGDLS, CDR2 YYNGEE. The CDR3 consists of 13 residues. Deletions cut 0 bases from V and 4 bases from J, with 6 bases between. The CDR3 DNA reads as TGTGCCAGCAGCGTAGATAGCTCAGATACGCAGTATTTT. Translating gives CASSVDSSDTQYF.